These 27 T cell receptor beta chains were all obtained from the same sample, sequenced in a study of blood T cell repertoires in COVID-19. Data came from immunoSEQ multiplex PCR; TCRdb stores just in-frame clones and leaves some out. The sample includes 150,000 to 200,000 clones, roughly 85% of them seen just once. The sequenced material came from peripheral blood. The receptors stem from a human donor with acute or convalescent COVID-19. The donor label of this sample is uncertain.

The V gene is TRBV11-2, the J gene TRBJ1-6; D perhaps matches TRBD1 (5 bases). Germline V gene sequence: CDR1 SGHAT, CDR2 FQNNGV. Between the trimmed V and J ends, which lost 0 bases and 9 bases, there was a span of 15 bases. This CDR3 has 16 residues. The CDR3 bases are TGTGCCAGCAGCTTAGAACCGGCGGGGGATGGTTCACCCCTCCACTTT. It specifies CASSLEPAGDGSPLHF.

The chain is built from TRBV10-2 and TRBJ2-3; 10 bases are shared with TRBD2. CDR3 length: 15 amino acids. Germline V gives CDR1 WSHSY, CDR2 SAAADI. The V and J ends lost 6 bases and 4 bases, in that order; junction bases with no gene match: 7. The CDR3 reads CASSHLAGGADTQYF. The CDR3 bases are TGCGCCAGCAGCCACTTAGCGGGGGGTGCAGATACGCAGTATTTT.

The V gene is TRBV2, the J gene TRBJ1-1, with D unclear. The V gene lost 6 bases and the J gene lost 7 bases, with 15 bases spanning the gap. Germline V lookup: CDR1 SNHLY, CDR2 FYNNEI. This CDR3 region has 13 residues. The CDR3 is CASSERATNEAFF. The CDR3 DNA sequence: TGTGCCAGCAGCGAGAGGGCCACGAATGAAGCTTTCTTT. Using reference TRBV2 and TRBJ1-1 for the parts outside the CDR3, the full variable domain is EPEVTQTPSHQVTQMGQEVILRCVPISNHLYFYWYRQILGQKVEFLVSFYNNEISEKSEIFDDQFSVERPDGSNFTLKIRSTKLEDSAMYFCASSERATNEAFFGQGTRLTVV.

This chain uses TRBV7-3 with TRBJ2-6; 8 positions match TRBD2. With 5 bases clipped from V and 0 bases from J, the junction kept 12 bases outside the gene matches. The CDR3 is 19 amino acids. The germline V gene has CDR1 SGHTA and CDR2 FQGTGA. The DNA for the CDR3 is TGTGCCAGCAGCCCCCGAGGTAGCGGGGTAACCTCTGGGGCCAACGTCCTGACTTTC. Its protein product is CASSPRGSGVTSGANVLTF.

This chain links TRBV3-1 (or the pseudogene TRBV3-2) with TRBJ2-5, with D perhaps TRBD2 (7 bases). Deletions cut 0 bases from V and 4 bases from J, with 18 bases between. Germline V gene sequence: CDR1 LGHDT, CDR2 YNNKEL (reference sequence). The CDR3 is made up of 17 amino acids. The CDR3 reads CASSQDILGGARETQYF. CDR3 sequence (DNA): TGTGCCAGCAGCCAAGATATTTTGGGGGGGGCTAGAGAGACCCAGTACTTC.

The V and J genes are TRBV7-8 and TRBJ2-3, with 10 nucleotides matching TRBD2. Germline CDR1 and CDR2: SGHVS and FQNEAQ. V was clipped by 0 bases and J by 15 bases; unmatched bases: 6. This CDR3 has 13 amino acids. CDR3 sequence: CASSLAPGLATYF. The CDR3 DNA reads as TGTGCCAGCAGCTTAGCCCCGGGACTAGCGACATATTTT. Based on the CDR3 plus reference TRBV7-8 and TRBJ2-3, the full variable domain is GAGVSQSPRYKVAKRGQDVALRCDPISGHVSLFWYQQALGQGPEFLTYFQNEAQLDKSGLPSDRFFAERPEGSVSTLKIQRTQQEDSAVYLCASSLAPGLATYFGPGTRLTVL.

The chain joins TRBV11-3 to TRBJ1-4; D is ambiguous. This CDR3 has 17 amino acids. Trimming pared 1 base from V and 5 bases from J, leaving 17 bases between. Germline V CDR1 and CDR2: SGHNT, YENEEA. DNA for the CDR3: TGTGCCAGCAGCTTAGTGTCTGCGGCCCTACGGAATGAAAAACTGTTTTTT. Translation: CASSLVSAALRNEKLFF.

The J gene is TRBJ1-3, the V gene TRBV2, with D unresolved. Germline CDR1 and CDR2: SNHLY and FYNNEI. Trimming cost V 0 bases and J 0 bases, with 3 bases left between them. The CDR3 spans 14 residues. CDR3 coding DNA: TGTGCCAGCAGTGAAGCCCGCTCTGGAAACACCATATATTTT. Translating gives CASSEARSGNTIYF. Combining the CDR3 with reference TRBV2 and TRBJ1-3 gives the whole variable domain EPEVTQTPSHQVTQMGQEVILRCVPISNHLYFYWYRQILGQKVEFLVSFYNNEISEKSEIFDDQFSVERPDGSNFTLKIRSTKLEDSAMYFCASSEARSGNTIYFGEGSWLTVV.

V usage is TRBV15 and J usage is TRBJ2-7, with TRBD2 matching over 8 bases. The CDR3 contains 14 residues. CDR1 and CDR2 from the germline V gene are LNHNV and YYDKDF (reference sequence). With V trimmed by 0 bases and J by 7 bases, 5 bases remained unmatched. CDR3 sequence: CATSRDLVAGEQYF. The CDR3 DNA reads TGTGCCACCAGCAGAGATCTGGTAGCGGGAGAGCAGTACTTC.

This clone occurred a few times. The chain recombines TRBV6-2 or TRBV6-3 with TRBJ2-3; 8 bases are a match to TRBD2. Germline V gene lookup returns CDR1 MNHEY and CDR2 SVGEGT. V was pared by 6 bases and J by 1 base, with 6 bases of the junction left unmatched. The length of the CDR3 is 15 residues. CDR3 loop: CASRYGGAGTDTQYF. The CDR3 region has the DNA TGTGCCAGCAGATACGGGGGGGCAGGCACAGATACGCAGTATTTT.

The chain carries TRBV27 and TRBJ1-1; 7 nucleotides agree with TRBD1. The CDR3 length is 12 residues. V trimming: 5 bases; J trimming: 11 bases; junction bases outside the gene matches: 8. Germline CDR1 and CDR2: MNHEY and SMNVEV (reference sequence). CDR3 amino acids: CASSTPGQSAFF. The CDR3, as DNA: TGTGCCAGCAGTACCCCGGGACAGTCGGCTTTCTTT.

The genes are TRBV7-2 and TRBJ2-1; 9 nucleotides agree with TRBD1. The germline V gene encodes CDR1 SGHTA and CDR2 FQGNSA. The CDR3 sequence is 12 residues long. Trimming took 5 bases from V and 12 from J; bases not matched to a gene: 5. CDR3 in amino acids: CASSRDRVGQFF. DNA for the CDR3: TGTGCCAGCAGCCGGGACAGGGTTGGGCAGTTCTTC. The complete variable domain, with remaining parts taken from reference TRBV7-2 and TRBJ2-1, reads GAGVSQSPSNKVTEKGKDVELRCDPISGHTALYWYRQSLGQGLEFLIYFQGNSAPDKSGLPSDRFSAERTGGSVSTLTIQRTQQEDSAVYLCASSRDRVGQFFGPGTRLTVL.

This clone turned up a few times. The chain has TRBV7-2 and TRBJ1-1; D call uncertain. Germline assignment: CDR1 SGHTA and CDR2 FQGNSA. This CDR3 spans 13 amino acids. Trimming took off 1 base at V and 3 bases at J, with 6 bases between the two ends. CDR3 in DNA: TGTGCCAGCAGCTTAGGCAGATACACTGAAGCTTTCTTT. Encoded protein: CASSLGRYTEAFF.

In this sample, this clone turned up once. V is TRBV19 and J is TRBJ1-2; TRBD1 is a possible D gene (5 bases). Germline loops: CDR1 LNHDA, CDR2 SQIVND (reference sequence). The V end was cut by 6 bases, the J end by 1 base, with 12 bases between. The CDR3 runs to 14 residues. The chain's CDR3 is CASRDRQNNYGYTF. In DNA, the CDR3 is TGTGCCAGTAGGGACCGACAGAATAACTATGGCTACACCTTC.

The chain uses TRBV27 and TRBJ2-5, with D tentatively TRBD1 (6 bases). V gave up 5 bases and J gave up 2 bases, with 18 bases separating them. The CDR3 is 16 amino acids. CDR1 is MNHEY, CDR2 SMNVEV, per germline (reference sequence). The CDR3 spells CASSPLLLDSQETQYF. The CDR3 bases are TGTGCCAGCAGTCCCCTCTTACTGGACAGTCAAGAGACCCAGTACTTC.

The chain is built from TRBV7-2 and TRBJ1-2, with TRBD1 matching 8 bases. This CDR3 spans 14 amino acids. The germline CDR1 and CDR2 sequences are SGHTA and FQGNSA. Trimming at V came to 7 bases and at J to 4 bases, leaving 8 bases not matched to a gene. CDR3 residues: CASTPQGASYGYTF. In DNA, the CDR3 is TGTGCCAGCACCCCCCAGGGGGCAAGCTATGGCTACACCTTC. Combining the CDR3 with reference TRBV7-2 and TRBJ1-2 gives the whole variable domain GAGVSQSPSNKVTEKGKDVELRCDPISGHTALYWYRQSLGQGLEFLIYFQGNSAPDKSGLPSDRFSAERTGGSVSTLTIQRTQQEDSAVYLCASTPQGASYGYTFGSGTRLTVV.

CDR3 sequence: CASSSYRWAKNIQYF. Written as DNA, the CDR3 is TGTGCCAGCAGTTCCTATCGCTGGGCCAAAAACATTCAGTACTTC. The rearrangement uses TRBV28 and TRBJ2-4, with D hard to call. The CDR3 runs 15 residues. CDR1 is MDHEN, CDR2 SYDVKM, per germline. Trimming shortened V by 4 bases and J by 1 base, and 11 bases separated the two germline ends.

This chain links TRBV6-5 with TRBJ2-1; a weak D match, TRBD2 (5 bases). Trimming cost V 6 bases and J 3 bases, with 15 bases left between them. CDR1 and CDR2 from the germline V gene are MNHEY and SVGAGI. This CDR3 has 15 residues. The CDR3 is CASSPGWVLYNEQFF. CDR3 DNA: TGTGCCAGCAGCCCGGGGTGGGTCCTCTACAATGAGCAGTTCTTC.

This chain uses TRBV9 with TRBJ2-3; 12 positions agree with TRBD2. Germline CDR1 SGDLS, CDR2 YYNGEE. The CDR3 spans 17 residues. Trimming took 0 bases from V and 3 from J; bases not matched to a gene: 5. The CDR3 reads CASSVDPSGGATDTQYF. CDR3 DNA: TGTGCCAGCAGCGTAGACCCTAGCGGGGGGGCTACAGATACGCAGTATTTT.

V is TRBV30 and J is TRBJ1-6; D unresolved. V lost 4 bases and J lost 9, with 7 bases in between. The CDR3 sequence is 11 residues long. Germline CDR1 and CDR2: GTSNPN and SVGIG (reference sequence). The CDR3 bases are TGTGCCTGGATGCGGTTTTCACCCCTCCACTTT. It codes for CAWMRFSPLHF.

The chain employs TRBV15 and TRBJ1-5; 7 nucleotides agree with TRBD1. Germline V CDR1 and CDR2: LNHNV, YYDKDF (reference sequence). The CDR3 is 18 residues long. V dropped 0 bases and J dropped 4; count of bases not matched to a gene: 12. This CDR3 reads CATSRDLSGGRVNQPQHF. CDR3 nucleotides: TGTGCCACCAGCAGAGATCTATCAGGGGGTAGGGTTAATCAGCCCCAGCATTTT.

V gene TRBV3-1 (or the pseudogene TRBV3-2) combines with J gene TRBJ2-6; TRBD1 matches 8 bases. The V and J ends lost 2 bases and 1 base, in that order; junction bases with no gene match: 1. The germline CDR1 and CDR2 sequences are LGHDT and YNNKEL (reference sequence). The CDR3 consists of 16 residues. As DNA, the CDR3 is TGTGCCAGCAGCCAACACAGGGGGTCTGGGGCCAACGTCCTGACTTTC. Encoded protein: CASSQHRGSGANVLTF.

The rearrangement joins TRBV18 to TRBJ1-5; 8 bases line up with TRBD1. Germline V gene sequence: CDR1 KGHSH, CDR2 LQKENI. V was pared by 0 bases and J by 7 bases, with 2 bases of the junction left unmatched. This CDR3 region has 14 residues. The CDR3: CASSPPQGGQPQHF. For the CDR3, the DNA is TGTGCCAGCTCACCACCACAGGGGGGACAGCCCCAGCATTTT.

Only one count was recorded for this clone. The V call is TRBV5-1, the J call TRBJ2-3, with 9 bases aligning to TRBD1. The CDR3 extends over 15 amino acids. Germline V gives CDR1 SGHRS, CDR2 YFSETQ. Trimming took 7 bases from V and 5 from J; bases not matched to a gene: 11. The CDR3 spells CASGRDRAGGDTQYF. The CDR3 bases are TGCGCCAGCGGGAGGGACAGGGCCGGCGGAGATACGCAGTATTTT.

This clone is judged medium-sized. V is TRBV11-3 and J is TRBJ2-3; perhaps TRBD2 as D (7 bases). Germline CDR1 SGHNT, CDR2 YENEEA. Trimming pared 5 bases from V and 4 bases from J, leaving 16 bases between. The CDR3 covers 15 residues. The CDR3 region is CASSRGGRDPDTQYF. The CDR3, as DNA: TGTGCCAGCAGCCGCGGGGGCAGGGACCCAGATACGCAGTATTTT.

V is TRBV24-1 and J is TRBJ2-3, with TRBD2 matching 7 bases. The V gene end was trimmed by 1 base and the J gene end by 6 bases; junction bases not matched to a gene: 6. The CDR3 runs 15 residues. CDR1 and CDR2 from the germline V gene are KGHDR and SFDVKD. CDR3 residues: CATSDLGGGEDTQYF. CDR3 sequence (DNA): TGTGCCACCAGTGATTTAGGTGGGGGGGAGGATACGCAGTATTTT.

The chain links TRBV19 to TRBJ1-5, with 10 bases lining up with TRBD1. V was pared by 4 bases and J by 6 bases, with 3 bases of the junction left unmatched. This CDR3 is 14 amino acids long. The germline CDR1 and CDR2 sequences are LNHDA and SQIVND (reference sequence). The CDR3: CASSTDRGVQPQHF. CDR3 sequence (DNA): TGTGCCAGTAGTACGGACAGGGGGGTTCAGCCCCAGCATTTT.